The present TCR beta chain was sequenced within a study of beta chain features in type 1 diabetes. About the study: The study examined about 110,000,000 sorted cells across all samples.

The authors reverse transcribed all of the isolated RNA, so sequencing captured expressed TCRB transcripts. Clones were sequenced by immunoSEQ multiplex PCR, and TCRdb holds only the in-frame ones, with some missing. The sample gives hundreds of thousands of clones, 15% to 17% of which show up once; roughly 0.098% is in the top ten. Germline V gives CDR1 KGHSH, CDR2 LQKENI. Trimming removed 6 bases at V and 3 bases at J, with 14 bases between. The CDR3 consists of 14 residues. The gene calls are TRBV18 and TRBJ2-5, with a possible D match to TRBD2 (6 bases). Sequenced material: naive CD4+ T cells from blood. The source of this sequence is a young man in good health. This chain's CDR3 is CASSLGGVKETQYF. CDR3 DNA sequence: TGTGCCAGCTCCCTCGGAGGGGTCAAAGAGACCCAGTACTTC.